This TCR beta chain was identified during a study of shared clonotypes between healthy human individuals. About the study: Three plates were used per donor for CD4 naive, three for CD4 memory, two for CD8 naive and one for CD8 memory.

Around 220 ng DNA, approximately 31,000 T cell genomes, went into each sorted-subset replicate PCR. Data came from immunoSEQ multiplex PCR; TCRdb stores just in-frame clones and leaves some out. The data contain around 700,000 clones, approximately 75% of them singletons. Remarks on this clone: Its antigen is undetermined.

Whole-study findings and limits: Of the naive CD4 clonotypes, 4% to 5% were shared across a handful of donors.

Splitting the CD4+ cells yielded a CD45RA+ naive subset and a CD45RA-negative memory subset. Looked up from germline, CDR1 is SGHRS and CDR2 is YFSETQ. The CDR3 contains 17 residues. Deletions cut 0 bases from V and 0 bases from J, with 13 bases between. Sequencing was carried out using memory CD4+ T cells sorted from blood. The subset: CD45RA-negative fraction. The V and J genes are TRBV5-1 and TRBJ1-3; D unclear. This clonotype was obtained from a woman in her 30s in good health. The CDR3 bases are TGCGCCAGCAGCTTGGGCAGCGTACAATACTCTGGAAACACCATATATTTT. Translating it yields CASSLGSVQYSGNTIYF.